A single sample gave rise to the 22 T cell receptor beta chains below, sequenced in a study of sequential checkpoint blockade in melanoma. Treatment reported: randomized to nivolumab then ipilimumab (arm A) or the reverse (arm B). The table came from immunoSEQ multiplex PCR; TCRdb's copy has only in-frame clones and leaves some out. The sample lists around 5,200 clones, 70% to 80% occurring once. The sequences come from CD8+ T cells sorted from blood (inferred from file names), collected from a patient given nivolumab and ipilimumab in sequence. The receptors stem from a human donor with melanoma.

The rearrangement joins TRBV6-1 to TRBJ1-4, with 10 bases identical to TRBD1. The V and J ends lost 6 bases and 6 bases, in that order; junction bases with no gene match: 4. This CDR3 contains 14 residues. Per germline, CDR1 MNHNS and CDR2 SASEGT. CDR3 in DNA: TGTGCCAGCAGACCGACAGGGGGCGATGAAAAACTGTTTTTT. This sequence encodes CASRPTGGDEKLFF.

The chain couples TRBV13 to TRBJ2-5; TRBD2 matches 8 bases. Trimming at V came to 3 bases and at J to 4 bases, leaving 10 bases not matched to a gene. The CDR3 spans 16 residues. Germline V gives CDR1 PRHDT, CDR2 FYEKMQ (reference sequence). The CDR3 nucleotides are TGTGCCAGCAGCTTCTCTCTCGCGGGGGGTGGAGAGACCCAGTACTTC. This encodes CASSFSLAGGGETQYF.

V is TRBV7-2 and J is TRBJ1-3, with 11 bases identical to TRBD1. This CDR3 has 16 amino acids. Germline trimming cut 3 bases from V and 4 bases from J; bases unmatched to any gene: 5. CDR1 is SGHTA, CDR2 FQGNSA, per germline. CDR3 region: CASSFRTGGGGNTIYF. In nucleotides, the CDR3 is TGTGCCAGCAGCTTTCGGACAGGGGGCGGAGGAAACACCATATATTTT.

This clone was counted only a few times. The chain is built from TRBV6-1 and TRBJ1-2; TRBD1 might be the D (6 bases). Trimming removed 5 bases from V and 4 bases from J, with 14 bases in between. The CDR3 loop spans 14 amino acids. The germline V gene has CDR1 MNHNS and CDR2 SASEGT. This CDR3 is CASSSQGPSYGYTF. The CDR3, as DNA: TGTGCCAGCAGTTCTCAGGGGCCAAGCTATGGCTACACCTTC.

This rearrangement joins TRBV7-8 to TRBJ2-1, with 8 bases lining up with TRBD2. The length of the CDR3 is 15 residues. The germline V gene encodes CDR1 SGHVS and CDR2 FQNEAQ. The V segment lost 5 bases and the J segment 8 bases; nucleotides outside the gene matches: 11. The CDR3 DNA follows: TGTGCCAGCAGCCCCCACGGGACGGGAGGGGATGAGCAGTTCTTC. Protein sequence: CASSPHGTGGDEQFF. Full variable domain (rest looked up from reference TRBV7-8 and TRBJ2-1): GAGVSQSPRYKVAKRGQDVALRCDPISGHVSLFWYQQALGQGPEFLTYFQNEAQLDKSGLPSDRFFAERPEGSVSTLKIQRTQQEDSAVYLCASSPHGTGGDEQFFGPGTRLTVL.

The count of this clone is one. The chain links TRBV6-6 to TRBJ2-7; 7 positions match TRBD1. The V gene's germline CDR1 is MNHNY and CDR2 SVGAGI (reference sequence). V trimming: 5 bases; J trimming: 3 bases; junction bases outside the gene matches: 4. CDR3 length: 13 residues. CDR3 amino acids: CASSGDRNYEQYF. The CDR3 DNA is TGTGCCAGCAGTGGGGACAGAAACTACGAGCAGTACTTC.

DNA for the CDR3: TGTGCCAGCCAGCCGGGGAACACCGGGGAGCTGTTTTTT. It is translated as CASQPGNTGELFF. V usage is TRBV18 and J usage is TRBJ2-2; D is unresolved. V was clipped by 8 bases and J by 1 base, with 8 bases between them. Germline V gene data show CDR1 as KGHSH and CDR2 as LQKENI. The CDR3 spans 13 residues. Full variable domain (missing parts from reference TRBV18 and TRBJ2-2): NAGVMQNPRHLVRRRGQEARLRCSPMKGHSHVYWYRQLPEEGLKFMVYLQKENIIDESGMPKERFSAEFPKEGPSILRIQQVVRGDSAAYFCASQPGNTGELFFGEGSRLTVL.

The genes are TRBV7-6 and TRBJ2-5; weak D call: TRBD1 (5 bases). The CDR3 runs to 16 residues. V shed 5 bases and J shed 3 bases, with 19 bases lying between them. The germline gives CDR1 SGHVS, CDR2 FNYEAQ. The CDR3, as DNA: TGTGCCAGCAGCCTCCGATCAGTCCAGGGAAAAGAGACCCAGTACTTC. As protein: CASSLRSVQGKETQYF.

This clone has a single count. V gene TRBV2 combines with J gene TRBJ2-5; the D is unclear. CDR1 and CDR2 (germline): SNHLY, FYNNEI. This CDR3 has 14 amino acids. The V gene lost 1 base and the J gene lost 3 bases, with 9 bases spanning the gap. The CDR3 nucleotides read TGTGCCAGCAGTGAAGGGCCTACAGAAGAGACCCAGTACTTC. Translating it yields CASSEGPTEETQYF. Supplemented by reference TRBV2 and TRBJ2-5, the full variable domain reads EPEVTQTPSHQVTQMGQEVILRCVPISNHLYFYWYRQILGQKVEFLVSFYNNEISEKSEIFDDQFSVERPDGSNFTLKIRSTKLEDSAMYFCASSEGPTEETQYFGPGTRLLVL.

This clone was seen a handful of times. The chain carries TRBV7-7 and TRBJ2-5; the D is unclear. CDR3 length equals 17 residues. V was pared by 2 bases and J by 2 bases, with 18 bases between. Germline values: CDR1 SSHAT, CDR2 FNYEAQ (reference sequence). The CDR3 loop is CASSLYAFPRDQETQYF. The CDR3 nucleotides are TGTGCCAGCAGCTTATATGCCTTTCCACGAGATCAAGAGACCCAGTACTTC. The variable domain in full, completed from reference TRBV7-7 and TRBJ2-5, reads GAGVSQSPRYKVTKRGQDVTLRCDPISSHATLYWYQQALGQGPEFLTYFNYEAQPDKSGLPSDRFSAERPEGSISTLTIQRTEQRDSAMYRCASSLYAFPRDQETQYFGPGTRLLVL.

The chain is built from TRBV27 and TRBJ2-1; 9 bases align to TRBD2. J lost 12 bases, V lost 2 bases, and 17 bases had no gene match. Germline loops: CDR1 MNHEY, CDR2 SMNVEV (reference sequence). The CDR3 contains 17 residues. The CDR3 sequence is CASSLTRGGAVGRMQFF. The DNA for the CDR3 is TGTGCCAGCAGTTTAACTCGCGGGGGGGCAGTTGGTAGAATGCAGTTCTTC.

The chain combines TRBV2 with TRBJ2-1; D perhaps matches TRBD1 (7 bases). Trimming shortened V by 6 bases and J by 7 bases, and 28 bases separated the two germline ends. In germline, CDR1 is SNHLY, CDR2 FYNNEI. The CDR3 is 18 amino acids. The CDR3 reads CASRVGDREGGNQNEQFF. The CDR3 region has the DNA TGTGCCAGCAGAGTTGGCGACAGGGAAGGGGGGAACCAAAATGAGCAGTTCTTC.

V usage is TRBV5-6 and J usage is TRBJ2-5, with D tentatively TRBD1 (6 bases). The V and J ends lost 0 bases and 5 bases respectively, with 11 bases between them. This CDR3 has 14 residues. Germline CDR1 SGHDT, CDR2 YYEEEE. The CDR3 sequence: CASSLDRASETQYF. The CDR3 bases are TGTGCCAGCAGCTTGGACAGGGCCTCGGAGACCCAGTACTTC.

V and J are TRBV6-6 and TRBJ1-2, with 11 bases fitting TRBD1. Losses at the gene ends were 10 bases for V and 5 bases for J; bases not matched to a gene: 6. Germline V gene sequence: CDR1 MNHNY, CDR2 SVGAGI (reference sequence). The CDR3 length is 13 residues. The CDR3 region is CAIRTGGGYGYTF. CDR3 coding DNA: TGTGCCATACGGACAGGGGGCGGGTATGGCTACACCTTC.

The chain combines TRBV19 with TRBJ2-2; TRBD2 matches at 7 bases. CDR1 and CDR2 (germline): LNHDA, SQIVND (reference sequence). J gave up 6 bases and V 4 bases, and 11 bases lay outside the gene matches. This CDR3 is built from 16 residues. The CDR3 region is CASSTLADATPGELFF. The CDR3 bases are TGTGCCAGTAGTACGCTAGCGGATGCCACCCCCGGGGAGCTGTTTTTT.

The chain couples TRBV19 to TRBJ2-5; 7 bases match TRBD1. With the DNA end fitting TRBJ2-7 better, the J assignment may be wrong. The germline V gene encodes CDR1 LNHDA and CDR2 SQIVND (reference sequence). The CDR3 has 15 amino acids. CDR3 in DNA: TGTGCCAGTAGTTCTTCGACAGGGAGCTCCTACGAGCAGTACTTC. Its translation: CASSSSTGSSYEQYF.

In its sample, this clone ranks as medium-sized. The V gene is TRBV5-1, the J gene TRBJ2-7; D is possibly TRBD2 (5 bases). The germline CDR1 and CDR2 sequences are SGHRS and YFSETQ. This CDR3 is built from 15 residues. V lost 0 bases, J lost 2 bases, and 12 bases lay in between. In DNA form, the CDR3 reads TGCGCCAGCAGCTTGGACTGGACTCAGCCCTACGAGCAGTACTTC. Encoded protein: CASSLDWTQPYEQYF.

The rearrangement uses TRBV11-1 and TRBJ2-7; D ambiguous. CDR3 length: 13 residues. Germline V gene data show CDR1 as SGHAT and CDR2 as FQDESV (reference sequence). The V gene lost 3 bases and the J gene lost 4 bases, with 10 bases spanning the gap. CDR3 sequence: CASSFFSQYEQYF. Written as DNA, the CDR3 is TGTGCCAGCAGCTTCTTTAGCCAGTACGAGCAGTACTTC.

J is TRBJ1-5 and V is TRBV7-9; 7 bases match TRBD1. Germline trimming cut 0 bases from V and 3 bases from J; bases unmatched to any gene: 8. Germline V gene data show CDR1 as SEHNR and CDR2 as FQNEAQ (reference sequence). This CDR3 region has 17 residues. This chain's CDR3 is CASSLAQGKRDNQPQHF. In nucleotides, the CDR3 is TGTGCCAGCAGCTTAGCACAGGGGAAAAGGGACAATCAGCCCCAGCATTTT.

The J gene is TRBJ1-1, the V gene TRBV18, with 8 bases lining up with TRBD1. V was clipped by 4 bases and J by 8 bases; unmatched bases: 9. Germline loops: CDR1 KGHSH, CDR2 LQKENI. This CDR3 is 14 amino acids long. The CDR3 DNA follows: TGTGCCAGCTCACAAATCGGACAGGGCCGGGAAGCTTTCTTT. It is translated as CASSQIGQGREAFF.

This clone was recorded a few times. The CDR3 region is CASTPQGLAGGHHSVDTQYF. The CDR3 DNA reads TGTGCCAGCACCCCACAGGGACTAGCGGGAGGGCACCATTCGGTAGATACGCAGTATTTT. The chain combines TRBV27 with TRBJ2-3; 16 bases align to TRBD2. Trimming removed 7 bases from V and 5 bases from J; junction bases left unmatched: 18. Looked up from germline, CDR1 is MNHEY and CDR2 is SMNVEV (reference sequence). The CDR3 totals 20 residues.

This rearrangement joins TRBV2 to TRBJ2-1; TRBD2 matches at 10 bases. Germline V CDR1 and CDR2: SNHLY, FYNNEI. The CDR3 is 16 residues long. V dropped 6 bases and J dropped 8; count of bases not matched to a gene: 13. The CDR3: CASSRPSGSTRDEQFF. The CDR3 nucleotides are TGTGCCAGCAGCCGCCCTAGCGGGAGCACTAGGGATGAGCAGTTCTTC. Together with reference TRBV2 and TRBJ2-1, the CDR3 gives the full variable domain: EPEVTQTPSHQVTQMGQEVILRCVPISNHLYFYWYRQILGQKVEFLVSFYNNEISEKSEIFDDQFSVERPDGSNFTLKIRSTKLEDSAMYFCASSRPSGSTRDEQFFGPGTRLTVL.